This T cell receptor beta chain was recorded in a study of T cell responses to AZD1222 COVID-19 vaccine. Assay used: immunoSEQ multiplex PCR; TCRdb lists only in-frame clones, some missing. This sample has roughly 170,000 clones, with 88% found just once. The V end was cut by 2 bases, the J end by 5 bases, with 10 bases between. The CDR3 contains 13 residues. Germline CDR1 reads SGHDT; CDR2 reads YYEEEE. J is TRBJ2-5 and V is TRBV5-6; no firm D call. The sample in question was peripheral blood, obtained on day 0 of AZD1222 vaccination. The clonotype was recovered from an adult in good health. The DNA of the CDR3 is TGTGCCAGCAGCTTCCGCCTGGGGGAGACCCAGTACTTC. Translated: CASSFRLGETQYF.